These 22 T cell receptor beta chains came from one sample sequenced in a study of metastatic and nonmetastatic thyroid tumors. With MiXCR, TCRdb reprocessed the PCR reads. Seen here are approximately 40,000 clones, less than 25% observed once, and the top ten hold about 14%. Every patient underwent thyroid surgery untreated. What was sequenced was blood. Source of these receptors: a female donor with papillary thyroid cancer or a benign thyroid nodule (not recorded which). Some clones in this sample may be carry-over from other donors' samples.

This clone was recorded at least ten times. This sequence joins TRBV7-3 and TRBJ2-7; 8 bases agree with TRBD2. CDR1 is SGHTA, CDR2 FQGTGA, per germline. The CDR3 extends over 13 amino acids. The V gene end was trimmed by 4 bases and the J gene end by 6 bases; junction bases not matched to a gene: 5. CDR3 nucleotide sequence: TGTGCCAGCAGCTACCAGCGGGAGTCCGAGCAGTACTTC. Its translation is CASSYQRESEQYF.

This clone was recorded a few times. The chain has TRBV4-2 and TRBJ2-1; D perhaps matches TRBD2 (5 bases). Per germline, CDR1 LGHNA and CDR2 YNFKEQ. The CDR3 contains 14 residues. V lost 8 bases to trimming and J lost 4 bases, with 15 bases between them. This CDR3 is CASRAGVPYNEQFF. The CDR3 DNA sequence: TGTGCCAGCCGGGCCGGGGTGCCGTACAATGAGCAGTTCTTC.

The sample holds many counts of this clone. The rearrangement joins TRBV5-1 to TRBJ2-1; D may be TRBD2 (6 bases). V lost 4 bases to trimming and J lost 0 bases, with 11 bases between them. CDR1 SGHRS and CDR2 YFSETQ come from the germline V gene. This CDR3 is built from 15 residues. CDR3 in amino acids: CASSLGGLSYNEQFF. Written as DNA, the CDR3 is TGCGCCAGCAGCCTGGGGGGTCTCTCCTACAATGAGCAGTTCTTC.

This clone appeared many times. The chain recombines TRBV11-2 with TRBJ2-3; TRBD2 aligns across 8 bases. This CDR3 is 16 amino acids long. Looked up from germline, CDR1 is SGHAT and CDR2 is FQNNGV. V shed 1 base, J shed 4 bases, and the junction held 7 bases outside the gene matches. The CDR3 region is CASSLGIREGADTQYF. CDR3 sequence (DNA): TGTGCCAGCAGCTTAGGTATACGGGAGGGGGCAGATACGCAGTATTTT.

This clone was counted a few times. The chain employs TRBV20-1 and TRBJ2-1; 9 bases are a match to TRBD1. This CDR3 has 14 residues. V lost 6 bases and J lost 7; bases outside the gene matches: 10. The V gene's germline CDR1 is DFQATT and CDR2 SNEGSKA (reference sequence). CDR3 sequence reads: CSADRDRERNEQFF. The CDR3 DNA reads as TGCAGTGCGGACCGGGACAGGGAACGGAATGAGCAGTTCTTC.

Remarks on this clone: Being one base from a much bigger clone, this may be a read error. The rearrangement links TRBV11-1 to TRBJ2-2; 8 nucleotides match TRBD1. The germline V gene has CDR1 SGHAT and CDR2 FQDESV (reference sequence). The CDR3 contains 17 residues. CDR3 region: CANSPRARTGSTGELFF. The CDR3 coding sequence is TGTGCCAACAGCCCCCGGGCCAGGACAGGGAGTACCGGGGAGCTGTTTTTT.

Ten or more counts support this clone. The rearrangement uses TRBV7-2 and TRBJ1-3; D is unclear. The CDR3 is 11 amino acids. The ends were cut back, 10 bases at V and 4 bases at J, with 8 bases in the middle. From germline, CDR1 is SGHTA and CDR2 FQGNSA. CDR3 sequence reads: CATIRGNTIYF. CDR3 coding DNA: TGTGCCACCATTCGGGGAAACACCATATATTTT.

Ten or more counts support this clone. The sample has other DNA sequences that encode this CDR3 too. The chain has TRBV3-1 and TRBJ1-1, with D unclear. Germline V lookup: CDR1 LGHDT, CDR2 YNNKEL (reference sequence). CDR3 length equals 12 residues. Trimming pared 6 bases from V and 4 bases from J, leaving 9 bases between. The CDR3 protein is CASSPTGTEAFF. In DNA form, the CDR3 reads TGTGCCAGCAGTCCAACGGGCACTGAAGCTTTCTTT.

This clone was seen many times. The V call is TRBV10-3, the J call TRBJ2-1; D remains unclear. With 4 bases removed from V and 5 bases from J, the gap between germline ends came to 6 bases. Germline values: CDR1 ENHRY, CDR2 SYGVKD. The CDR3 totals 12 residues. This CDR3 is CAISGTHNEQFF. DNA for the CDR3: TGTGCCATCAGTGGGACCCACAATGAGCAGTTCTTC.

V is TRBV19 and J is TRBJ2-2; possible D gene TRBD1, 5 bases. This CDR3 region has 16 residues. V was pared by 7 bases and J by 5 bases, with 20 bases between. Germline V gene data show CDR1 as LNHDA and CDR2 as SQIVND (reference sequence). The CDR3 nucleotides are TGTGCCAGTAAGTCGCTTGACAGTGGGCATACCGGGGAGCTGTTTTTT. Residues: CASKSLDSGHTGELFF.

CDR3 region: CASSFGTGCNSPLHF. In nucleotides, the CDR3 is TGTGCCAGCAGTTTTGGGACAGGCTGCAATTCACCCCTCCACTTT. The V gene is TRBV12-3 or TRBV12-4, the J gene TRBJ1-6; 8 positions agree with TRBD1. J gave up 7 bases and V 3 bases, and 5 bases lay outside the gene matches. The CDR3 is 15 amino acids.

This clone was counted ten times or more. This rearrangement joins TRBV9 to TRBJ2-5; TRBD2 matches 9 bases. Germline CDR1 is SGDLS and CDR2 is YYNGEE. This CDR3 has 17 amino acids. J lost 1 base, V lost 4 bases, and 11 bases had no gene match. This CDR3 reads CASSPRQAGGAQETQYF. In nucleotides, the CDR3 is TGTGCCAGCAGCCCCCGTCAAGCGGGAGGAGCCCAAGAGACCCAGTACTTC.

The V gene is TRBV30, the J gene TRBJ2-7, with a possible D match to TRBD1 (5 bases). V was pared by 4 bases and J by 2 bases, with 12 bases between. Germline CDR1 and CDR2: GTSNPN and SVGIG (reference sequence). The CDR3 is 13 amino acids. The CDR3 sequence is CAWKGHTPYEQYF. DNA for the CDR3: TGTGCCTGGAAGGGGCACACCCCCTACGAGCAGTACTTC. The variable domain in full, completed from reference TRBV30 and TRBJ2-7, reads SQTIHQWPATLVQPVGSPLSLECTVEGTSNPNLYWYRQAAGRGLQLLFYSVGIGQISSEVPQNLSASRPQDRQFILSSKKLLLSDSGFYLCAWKGHTPYEQYFGPGTRLTVT.

This clone has ten or more counts. This chain links TRBV15 with TRBJ1-3, with D unresolved. CDR1 and CDR2 (germline): LNHNV, YYDKDF (reference sequence). This CDR3 has 15 residues. V lost 2 bases and J lost 4, with 12 bases in between. CDR3 sequence (DNA): TGTGCCACCAGCAGACCCTGGAGGGAAGGAAACACCATATATTTT. Translating it yields CATSRPWREGNTIYF.

The chain uses TRBV6-9 and TRBJ1-1; unclear D gene. The CDR3 runs 10 residues. Germline V gives CDR1 MNHGY, CDR2 SVAAGI. V shed 8 bases and J shed 3 bases, with 4 bases lying between them. CDR3 protein: CASVYTEAFF. CDR3 nucleotides: TGTGCCAGCGTTTACACTGAAGCTTTCTTT.

This clone was detected ten times or more. V and J are TRBV20-1 and TRBJ2-5; D uncertain. V was cut by 0 bases and J by 5 bases, with 16 bases left in between. Germline V gene lookup returns CDR1 DFQATT and CDR2 SNEGSKA (reference sequence). This CDR3 region has 15 residues. CDR3 sequence reads: CSARDTRKSEETQYF. CDR3 DNA: TGCAGTGCTAGAGATACCCGCAAAAGTGAGGAGACCCAGTACTTC.

As for this clone: It may be a read error: a sequence one base away is much more abundant. The rearrangement links TRBV3-1 to TRBJ2-3; 7 positions agree with TRBD1. In germline, CDR1 is LGHDT, CDR2 YNNKEL (reference sequence). V lost 4 bases to trimming and J lost 2 bases; unmatched junction nucleotides: 15. This CDR3 contains 18 residues. The CDR3 protein is CASSPQTGTVGITDTQYF. In nucleotides, the CDR3 is TGTGCCAGCAGCCCACAAACCGGGACAGTGGGCATCACAGATACGCAGTATTTT.

This clone was counted at least ten times. V gene TRBV20-1 combines with J gene TRBJ2-1, with D perhaps matching TRBD2 (5 bases). V shed 5 bases and J shed 0 bases, with 14 bases lying between them. The CDR3 loop spans 15 amino acids. CDR1 DFQATT and CDR2 SNEGSKA come from the germline V gene (reference sequence). CDR3 in amino acids: CSARKAVSSYNEQFF. As DNA, the CDR3 is TGCAGTGCTCGGAAAGCGGTGAGCTCCTACAATGAGCAGTTCTTC.

In its sample, this clone was seen many times. One base away lies a much larger clone, so this may be a sequencing read error. This sample includes further DNA sequences coding for the same CDR3. The chain links TRBV15 to TRBJ1-4; 9 bases are a match to TRBD1. Germline CDR1 LNHNV, CDR2 YYDKDF (reference sequence). The CDR3 is 17 residues long. CDR3 DNA sequence: TGTGCCACCAGCAGAGACACCGGGACAGGGCTGGGGGAAAAATTGTTTTTT. This gives the protein CATSRDTGTGLGEKLFF. The whole variable domain, remainder taken from reference TRBV15 and TRBJ1-4, is DAMVIQNPRYQVTQFGKPVTLSCSQTLNHNVMYWYQQKSSQAPKLLFHYYDKDFNNEADTPDNFQSRRPNTSFCFLDIRSPGLGDTAMYLCATSRDTGTGLGEKLFFGSGTQLSVL.

This clone was seen ten or more times. A much larger clone differs from this one at a single base, so this may be a read error. This same CDR3 is encoded by further DNA sequences in the sample. The chain links TRBV28 to TRBJ2-2; 7 bases line up with TRBD1. V trimming: 7 bases; J trimming: 5 bases; junction bases outside the gene matches: 10. CDR3 size: 15 residues. CDR1 MDHEN and CDR2 SYDVKM come from the germline V gene. The CDR3 region has the DNA TGTGCCAGCATCCCCGGGGCCAGGGGGACCGGGGAGCTGTTTTTT. Its protein is CASIPGARGTGELFF.

The table lists this clone with many counts. The gene calls are TRBV5-6 and TRBJ2-5, with D perhaps given as TRBD1 or TRBD2 (5 bases each). V was cut by 0 bases and J by 4 bases, with 10 bases left in between. The CDR3 length is 14 residues. Germline CDR1 is SGHDT and CDR2 is YYEEEE. CDR3 loop: CASSLAVGVETQYF. The CDR3 DNA reads TGTGCCAGCAGCTTGGCCGTGGGGGTAGAGACCCAGTACTTC.

Comment on this clone: The germline gene is not matched at one end of the junction; a read error may be the cause. The sample has other DNA sequences that encode this CDR3 too. V is TRBV3-1 and J is TRBJ2-3; D uncertain. Germline assignment: CDR1 LGHDT and CDR2 YNNKEL (reference sequence). The CDR3 extends over 14 amino acids. The CDR3 DNA sequence: TGTGCCAGCAGCCAAGGATCTGGCACGGATACGCAGTATTTT. As protein: CASSQGSGTDTQYF.